This entry features one TCR beta chain sequence. Its antigen is not known. This sample is drawn from a study of T cell repertoires in cytomegalovirus infection. Across the whole study: Both CMV infection and a matching HLA type were indicated by public TCR beta signatures. Study results and caveats: What dominated the ex vivo response were HLA-C-restricted CMV-specific TCR beta clonotypes.

TCRdb reprocessed the reads with MiXCR, giving one entry per CDR3 protein. The sample contains about 830,000 distinct CDR3 sequences, 32% of which appear only once. The CDR3 is 15 amino acids. With 2 bases clipped from V and 7 bases from J, the junction kept 5 bases outside the gene matches. Per the germline V gene, CDR1 is SGDLS and CDR2 is YYNGEE. The source is a human donor in good health (CMV status not recorded). Some clones in this sample may be carry-over from other donors' samples. The chain couples TRBV9 to TRBJ2-1; 11 nucleotides line up with TRBD2. Sequences were derived from cultured CD8+ T cells from PBMCs, sampled from culture after CMV antigen stimulation. In DNA form, the CDR3 reads TGTGCCAGCAGCGTTAGCGGGGGGGCGGGAAATGAGCAGTTCTTC. This sequence encodes CASSVSGGAGNEQFF.